This note documents a single TCR beta chain sequence. The antigen is undetermined. Runs used v3.0 of the immunoSEQ assay and were done at survey level. For each individual sample, sequencing targeted roughly 35,000-50,000 T-cell genomes. Sequencing used immunoSEQ multiplex PCR; TCRdb keeps in-frame clones, though not all of them. The table shows 30,000 or so clones, with 75% to 90% occurring only once. These data belong to a study of long-term antiretroviral therapy in people with HIV. Study results and caveats: Clonal expansions arising prior to ART prevailed in the repertoire at every time point. Repertoires with HIV possessed tighter CDR3 length spans than those of controls.

Germline CDR1 and CDR2: MNHNS and SASEGT. The CDR3 covers 15 residues. The ends lost 5 bases at V and 6 bases at J; junction bases unmatched: 12. No fewer than two post-ART and no fewer than one pre-ART PBMC samples existed for each donor. Specimen: unsorted PBMCs, collected around 5 years before starting antiretroviral therapy. The sequence came from a man aged 50 or older with HIV. The rearrangement uses TRBV6-1 and TRBJ1-2; 7 bases are shared with TRBD1. The CDR3 sequence: CASSPWDRGGDGYTF. CDR3 bases: TGTGCCAGCAGTCCATGGGACAGAGGCGGTGATGGCTACACCTTC.